A single sample is the source of the 22 T cell receptor beta chains below, sequenced in a study of spatial heterogeneity in lung cancer. TCRdb reprocessed the 5' RACE reads with MiXCR, giving one entry per CDR3 protein. This sample has approximately 49,000 distinct CDR3 sequences, with approximately 5% found just once. Time point: sample taken at primary tumor resection. The sample consisted of PBMCs, taken at surgery. All receptors derive from a male donor with early-stage non-small cell lung cancer.

V and J are TRBV7-2 and TRBJ2-2; the D gene is possibly TRBD2 (6 bases). V gave up 3 bases and J gave up 5 bases, with 13 bases separating them. This CDR3 is built from 15 residues. The germline V gene encodes CDR1 SGHTA and CDR2 FQGNSA. The CDR3 loop is CASSFGSAGTGELFF. In DNA, the CDR3 is TGTGCCAGCAGCTTTGGTTCGGCGGGGACCGGGGAGCTGTTTTTT.

In its sample, this clonotype was seen many times. The chain employs TRBV20-1 and TRBJ2-1; possibly TRBD1 for D (5 bases). CDR1 and CDR2 (germline): DFQATT, SNEGSKA (reference sequence). The CDR3 totals 13 residues. V lost 6 bases and J 6 bases, leaving 15 bases between the germline ends. This CDR3 is CSASSGSGNEQFF. The DNA of the CDR3 is TGCAGTGCCTCTTCAGGGTCCGGCAATGAGCAGTTCTTC.

This clonotype was counted between two and nine times. The chain couples TRBV9 to TRBJ1-6; 9 nucleotides agree with TRBD1. The CDR3 totals 17 residues. Germline CDR1 reads SGDLS; CDR2 reads YYNGEE. Unmatched junction bases numbered 7, after V lost 0 bases and J lost 6 bases. The CDR3 region has the DNA TGTGCCAGCAGCGTAGAGGGGACGGGACAGGGTAATTCACCCCTCCACTTT. Translation: CASSVEGTGQGNSPLHF.

This clonotype was seen many times. CDR3 DNA sequence: TGCGCCAGCAGCTACCGGGCGGGAGGAAGGACAGATACGCAGTATTTT. Its protein is CASSYRAGGRTDTQYF. This sequence joins TRBV5-1 and TRBJ2-3, with 8 nucleotides matching TRBD2. The CDR3 length is 16 residues. Trimming at V came to 3 bases and at J to 3 bases, leaving 9 bases not matched to a gene. From germline, CDR1 is SGHRS and CDR2 YFSETQ.

This clonotype was detected ten times or more. The chain combines TRBV19 with TRBJ2-1; 12 bases match TRBD2. The CDR3 is 15 residues long. Losses at the gene ends were 5 bases for V and 6 bases for J; bases not matched to a gene: 5. Germline V gives CDR1 LNHDA, CDR2 SQIVND (reference sequence). CDR3 bases: TGTGCCAGTAGTGACCGACTAGCGGGGGCCAATGAGCAGTTCTTC. Its translation is CASSDRLAGANEQFF.

At least ten counts were recorded for this clonotype. This sequence joins TRBV25-1 and TRBJ2-7; D gene unclear. The V gene lost 1 base and the J gene lost 4 bases, with 5 bases spanning the gap. The CDR3 sequence is 12 residues long. CDR1 and CDR2 (germline): MGHDK, SYGVNS. CDR3 in DNA: TGTGCCAGCAGTGAATTTGGGTACGAGCAGTACTTC. This sequence encodes CASSEFGYEQYF.

The V call is TRBV30, the J call TRBJ2-3, with D possibly called TRBD1 or TRBD2 (7 bases each). The V and J ends lost 0 bases and 3 bases respectively, with 13 bases between them. The germline V gene encodes CDR1 GTSNPN and CDR2 SVGIG (reference sequence). CDR3 length: 15 amino acids. CDR3 coding DNA: TGTGCCTGGAGTGTCTCAGGGGGAGGGACAGATACGCAGTATTTT. It translates to CAWSVSGGGTDTQYF. The whole variable domain, filled in from reference TRBV30 and TRBJ2-3, reads SQTIHQWPATLVQPVGSPLSLECTVEGTSNPNLYWYRQAAGRGLQLLFYSVGIGQISSEVPQNLSASRPQDRQFILSSKKLLLSDSGFYLCAWSVSGGGTDTQYFGPGTRLTVL.

This clonotype has at least ten counts. V and J are TRBV5-5 and TRBJ2-1; maybe TRBD2 (6 bases). This CDR3 is built from 15 residues. The germline V gene has CDR1 SGHKS and CDR2 YYEKEE (reference sequence). The V end lost 0 bases, the J end lost 7 bases, and 14 bases lay between the germline ends. The CDR3 DNA reads TGTGCCAGCAGCTTGGGACTGCAGGGACTGAATGAGCAGTTCTTC. Translation gives CASSLGLQGLNEQFF. Full variable domain (remainder filled in from reference TRBV5-5 and TRBJ2-1): DAGVTQSPTHLIKTRGQQVTLRCSPISGHKSVSWYQQVLGQGPQFIFQYYEKEERGRGNFPDRFSARQFPNYSSELNVNALLLGDSALYLCASSLGLQGLNEQFFGPGTRLTVL.

This clonotype has at least ten counts. The chain is built from TRBV6-6 and TRBJ2-7; 8 bases align to TRBD1. CDR1 MNHNY and CDR2 SVGAGI come from the germline V gene (reference sequence). After removal of 0 bases from V and 5 bases from J, the junction contained 6 bases not matched to a gene. The CDR3 runs to 15 residues. The CDR3 spells CASSYSTTGVDEQYF. The CDR3 region has the DNA TGTGCCAGCAGTTACTCGACGACAGGGGTCGACGAGCAGTACTTC.

This clonotype was counted ten times or more. V gene TRBV6-5 combines with J gene TRBJ2-1; a weak D match, TRBD2 (5 bases). CDR1 is MNHEY and CDR2 is SVGAGI in the germline V gene. V lost 7 bases and J 8 bases, leaving 9 bases between the germline ends. The CDR3 is made up of 11 amino acids. CDR3 coding DNA: TGTGCCAGCAATGAGGGCGATGAGCAGTTCTTC. Its protein product is CASNEGDEQFF.

In its sample, this clonotype was seen many times. V and J are TRBV20-1 and TRBJ1-2; TRBD1 matches at 7 bases. Looked up from germline, CDR1 is DFQATT and CDR2 is SNEGSKA (reference sequence). The length of the CDR3 is 14 residues. V dropped 7 bases and J dropped 2; count of bases not matched to a gene: 10. The CDR3 loop reads CSVDRDSGNYGYTF. The CDR3, as DNA: TGCAGTGTTGACCGGGACAGCGGCAACTATGGCTACACCTTC.

Ten or more counts support this clonotype. The chain employs TRBV5-1 and TRBJ2-1; no reliable D call. The germline V and J ends were trimmed by 0 bases and 3 bases, with 10 bases remaining between them. Germline loops: CDR1 SGHRS, CDR2 YFSETQ. The CDR3 is made up of 15 amino acids. CDR3 loop: CASSLGLTDYNEQFF. CDR3 DNA: TGCGCCAGCAGCTTGGGGCTAACAGACTACAATGAGCAGTTCTTC.

The chain links TRBV12-3 or TRBV12-4 to TRBJ1-1; 8 positions agree with TRBD1. The CDR3 covers 17 residues. The junction had 7 bases not matched to a gene; V was cut back by 1 base and J by 0 bases. The CDR3 here is CASSLVRTGTLNTEAFF. As DNA, the CDR3 is TGTGCCAGCAGTTTAGTTCGGACAGGGACTCTGAACACTGAAGCTTTCTTT.

This clonotype was seen many times. The J gene is TRBJ1-5, the V gene TRBV4-3, with D unclear. This CDR3 region has 13 residues. Trimming removed 0 bases at V and 5 bases at J, with 5 bases between. Germline CDR1 and CDR2: LGHNA and YSLEER. CDR3: CASSQETDQPQHF. DNA for the CDR3: TGCGCCAGCAGCCAAGAAACTGATCAGCCCCAGCATTTT.

In this sample, this clonotype turned up many times. The rearrangement joins TRBV28 to TRBJ1-6; D call uncertain. The V end was cut by 2 bases, the J end by 7 bases, with 9 bases between. Germline assignment: CDR1 MDHEN and CDR2 SYDVKM. The CDR3 has 14 amino acids. Here the CDR3 DNA reads TGTGCCAGCAGTTTAGCGGGGATGAATTCACCCCTCCACTTT. It encodes CASSLAGMNSPLHF.

This clonotype was seen at least ten times. The V gene is TRBV29-1, the J gene TRBJ2-5; possibly TRBD2 for D (6 bases). Germline V CDR1 and CDR2: SQVTM, ANQGSEA. The CDR3 extends over 13 amino acids. V was pared by 7 bases and J by 4 bases, with 16 bases between. This CDR3 reads CSAKGGRGETQYF. CDR3 sequence (DNA): TGCAGCGCCAAAGGTGGGCGGGGAGAGACCCAGTACTTC. The variable domain in full, with the rest retrieved from reference TRBV29-1 and TRBJ2-5, is SAVISQKPSRDICQRGTSLTIQCQVDSQVTMMFWYRQQPGQSLTLIATANQGSEATYESGFVIDKFPISRPNLTFSTLTVSNMSPEDSSIYLCSAKGGRGETQYFGPGTRLLVL.

This clonotype was seen repeatedly, ten times or more. This chain joins TRBV7-3 and TRBJ2-2; D is uncertain. Germline assignment: CDR1 SGHTA and CDR2 FQGTGA. The CDR3 has 16 amino acids. The V end lost 2 bases, the J end lost 6 bases, and 16 bases lay between the germline ends. CDR3 protein: CASSLFATRAAGELFF. The DNA of the CDR3 is TGTGCCAGCAGCTTATTTGCGACCCGAGCCGCCGGGGAGCTGTTTTTT.

This clonotype was counted at least ten times. The rearrangement links TRBV7-6 to TRBJ1-1; TRBD1 agrees at 7 bases. Germline V lookup: CDR1 SGHVS, CDR2 FNYEAQ. The V and J ends lost 6 bases and 2 bases, in that order; junction bases with no gene match: 12. This CDR3 region has 16 residues. The CDR3 sequence is CASRKPGTVDNTEAFF. DNA for the CDR3: TGTGCCAGCAGGAAGCCCGGGACAGTCGATAACACTGAAGCTTTCTTT.

This clonotype was observed at least ten times. The chain uses TRBV5-1 and TRBJ1-3; D is possibly TRBD1 (6 bases). Trimming left V 5 bases short and J 4 bases short, with 16 bases between. CDR3 length equals 15 residues. Germline CDR1 and CDR2: SGHRS and YFSETQ. In DNA, the CDR3 is TGCGCCAGCAGGTCCCTACAGGGATCAGGAAACACCATATATTTT. Protein sequence: CASRSLQGSGNTIYF.

This clonotype was counted at least ten times. The chain has TRBV6-5 and TRBJ2-4; D may be TRBD1 (6 bases). V lost 0 bases, J lost 2 bases, and 8 bases lay in between. CDR3 length: 15 residues. Germline CDR1 reads MNHEY; CDR2 reads SVGAGI. The CDR3 loop reads CASSYSGHPKNIQYF. The CDR3 DNA sequence: TGTGCCAGCAGTTACTCGGGACACCCCAAAAACATTCAGTACTTC.

This clonotype was picked up many times. The rearrangement joins TRBV14 to TRBJ2-1; D gene uncertain. The CDR3 is 13 residues long. CDR1 is SGHDN, CDR2 FVKESK, per germline. V dropped 1 base and J dropped 2 bases, with 3 bases sitting between them. The CDR3 sequence is CASSQGTYNEQFF. The CDR3 nucleotides read TGTGCCAGCAGCCAAGGAACCTACAATGAGCAGTTCTTC.

This clonotype turned up a few times. The J gene is TRBJ2-7, the V gene TRBV7-2, with D possibly TRBD1 on 5 matching bases. Germline V lookup: CDR1 SGHTA, CDR2 FQGNSA. The CDR3 sequence is 13 residues long. Trimming took off 4 bases at V and 3 bases at J, with 10 bases between the two ends. The CDR3 here is CASSSWTNYEQYF. The CDR3 nucleotides read TGTGCCAGCAGCTCTTGGACAAACTACGAGCAGTACTTC.